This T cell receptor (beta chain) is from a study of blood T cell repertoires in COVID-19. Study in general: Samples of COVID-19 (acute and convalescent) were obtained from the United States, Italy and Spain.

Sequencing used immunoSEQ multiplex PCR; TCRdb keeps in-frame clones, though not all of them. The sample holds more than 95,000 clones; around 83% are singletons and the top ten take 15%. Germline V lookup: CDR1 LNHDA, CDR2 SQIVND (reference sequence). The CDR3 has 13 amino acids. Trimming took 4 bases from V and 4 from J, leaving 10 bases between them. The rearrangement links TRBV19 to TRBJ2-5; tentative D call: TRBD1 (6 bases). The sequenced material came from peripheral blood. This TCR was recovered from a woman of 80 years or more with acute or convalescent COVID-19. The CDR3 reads CASSSSTGETQYF. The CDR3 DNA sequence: TGTGCCAGTAGTAGTTCGACAGGAGAGACCCAGTACTTC.